The T cell receptor (beta chain) described here comes from a study of blood T cells in healthy people across ages. Alongside a J-beta primer mix, a sample-barcoded 5' primer served in a second PCR lasting roughly 6 to 11 cycles. In TCRdb, the 5' RACE reads were re-called with MiXCR into one record per CDR3 protein. The repertoire holds 780,000 or so distinct CDR3 sequences, with 53% as singletons. Healthy individuals of Caucasian origin from Russia, aged roughly 6 to 90, served as donors. V lost 0 bases to trimming and J lost 5 bases; unmatched junction nucleotides: 5. The length of the CDR3 is 15 residues. Germline V gene sequence: CDR1 SGHRS, CDR2 YFSETQ. Study results and caveats: Estimated diversity across one million T cells was deemed an underestimate.

As regards this clonotype: The antigen is undetermined.

The origin of this receptor is a man at least 80 years old in good health. Sample: blood. This chain links TRBV5-1 with TRBJ2-1; the match to TRBD2 covers 7 bases. The CDR3 protein is CASSLVTSANNEQFF. The CDR3 bases are TGCGCCAGCAGCTTGGTCACTAGCGCCAACAATGAGCAGTTCTTC.